This entry lists 25 T cell receptor beta chains sequenced from one sample in a study of blood T cell repertoires in COVID-19. Generated by immunoSEQ multiplex PCR, the TCRdb table keeps only in-frame clones and is missing some. In the table there are approximately 190,000 clones, about 81% of which are singletons. Sequenced input: peripheral blood. The receptor source for this set is a man in his thirties or forties with active or convalescent COVID-19.

This sequence joins TRBV25-1 and TRBJ1-1, with D unclear. The CDR3 length is 12 residues. The V and J ends lost 7 bases and 0 bases respectively, with 6 bases between them. The germline gives CDR1 MGHDK, CDR2 SYGVNS. The CDR3 bases are TGTGCCAGCACCACATTGAACACTGAAGCTTTCTTT. It is translated as CASTTLNTEAFF.

The gene calls are TRBV7-9 and TRBJ2-3; the match to TRBD1 covers 10 bases. Unmatched junction bases numbered 13, after V lost 6 bases and J lost 4 bases. CDR3 size: 17 residues. Germline CDR1 and CDR2: SEHNR and FQNEAQ (reference sequence). The CDR3 DNA reads as TGTGCCAGCAGACTTGCGCGACAGGGGGCGCGATCAGATACGCAGTATTTT. It is translated as CASRLARQGARSDTQYF.

The chain couples TRBV24-1 to TRBJ2-1; D is possibly TRBD1 (6 bases). The CDR3 contains 13 residues. In germline, CDR1 is KGHDR, CDR2 SFDVKD. The V end was cut by 5 bases, the J end by 3 bases, with 7 bases between. The CDR3 coding sequence is TGTGCCACCAGTGTGGACAGCTACAATGAGCAGTTCTTC. Amino acids: CATSVDSYNEQFF.

This clone was observed a few times. J is TRBJ1-1 and V is TRBV18, with a weak D call TRBD1 (5 bases). From germline, CDR1 is KGHSH and CDR2 LQKENI. Trimming took off 6 bases at V and 1 base at J, with 9 bases between the two ends. The CDR3 extends over 13 amino acids. CDR3 region: CASSSGQNTEAFF. The CDR3 nucleotides are TGTGCCAGCTCGTCAGGACAGAACACTGAAGCTTTCTTT.

The J gene is TRBJ1-4, the V gene TRBV6-5; no reliable D call. This CDR3 is 12 amino acids long. V lost 2 bases and J 8 bases, leaving 6 bases between the germline ends. Per germline, CDR1 MNHEY and CDR2 SVGAGI. CDR3 in amino acids: CASSYDGEKLFF. Written as DNA, the CDR3 is TGTGCCAGCAGTTACGACGGGGAAAAACTGTTTTTT.

Here the CDR3 reads CASSKRTSGDRDEQFF. The CDR3 DNA reads TGCGCCAGCAGCAAAAGGACTAGCGGGGATCGCGATGAGCAGTTCTTC. The chain has TRBV5-1 and TRBJ2-1; 12 nucleotides agree with TRBD2. V lost 4 bases, J lost 8 bases, and 10 bases stayed unmatched. This CDR3 has 16 residues. The germline CDR1 and CDR2 sequences are SGHRS and YFSETQ.

The chain links TRBV7-3 to TRBJ2-3; 11 bases map to TRBD2. This CDR3 is built from 17 residues. Trimming at V came to 5 bases and at J to 0 bases, leaving 7 bases not matched to a gene. Germline values: CDR1 SGHTA, CDR2 FQGTGA. The CDR3 region is CASSLSGGARSTDTQYF. The CDR3 DNA sequence: TGTGCCAGCAGCCTTAGCGGGGGGGCACGCAGCACAGATACGCAGTATTTT.

This chain uses TRBV19 with TRBJ1-2; 7 nucleotides align to TRBD1. CDR1 and CDR2 (germline): LNHDA, SQIVND (reference sequence). Germline trimming cut 7 bases from V and 4 bases from J; bases unmatched to any gene: 12. The CDR3 is made up of 15 amino acids. The CDR3 DNA reads as TGTGCCAGTACCTACAAACCGGACAGGTCCTATGGCTACACCTTC. Translation gives CASTYKPDRSYGYTF.

This rearrangement joins TRBV14 to TRBJ2-7; 9 bases match TRBD1. The CDR3 covers 15 residues. Germline V CDR1 and CDR2: SGHDN, FVKESK. V lost 5 bases and J lost 3; bases outside the gene matches: 8. CDR3 nucleotides: TGTGCCAGCAGCGAACAGGGGGCGCTCCTCTACGAGCAGTACTTC. Translating gives CASSEQGALLYEQYF.

There are a few counts of this clone. The J gene is TRBJ2-5, the V gene TRBV6-5; 14 nucleotides align to TRBD2. The germline gives CDR1 MNHEY, CDR2 SVGAGI. This CDR3 has 15 amino acids. Germline trimming cut 7 bases from V and 5 bases from J; bases unmatched to any gene: 6. The CDR3 nucleotides are TGTGCCAGCATGTTGACTAGCGGGGGGGCCGAGACCCAGTACTTC. Translation gives CASMLTSGGAETQYF.

This clone has a handful of counts. The chain couples TRBV30 to TRBJ2-2; a possible D gene is TRBD2 (6 bases). The CDR3 runs to 13 residues. The ends were cut back, 0 bases at V and 6 bases at J, with 8 bases in the middle. Germline V gene sequence: CDR1 GTSNPN, CDR2 SVGIG (reference sequence). CDR3 DNA: TGTGCCTGGAGTGTACGGGAGTCCGGGGAGCTGTTTTTT. Translated: CAWSVRESGELFF. Drawing the rest from reference TRBV30 and TRBJ2-2, the complete variable domain is SQTIHQWPATLVQPVGSPLSLECTVEGTSNPNLYWYRQAAGRGLQLLFYSVGIGQISSEVPQNLSASRPQDRQFILSSKKLLLSDSGFYLCAWSVRESGELFFGEGSRLTVL.

The rearrangement links TRBV29-1 to TRBJ1-2; perhaps TRBD1 as D (5 bases). Trimming left V 7 bases short and J 7 bases short, with 19 bases between. Looked up from germline, CDR1 is SQVTM and CDR2 is ANQGSEA. The length of the CDR3 is 13 residues. CDR3 protein: CSALHGGSVGYTF. CDR3 sequence (DNA): TGCAGCGCCTTGCATGGGGGGAGTGTTGGCTACACCTTC.

The genes are TRBV7-2 and TRBJ2-5; maybe TRBD1 (5 bases). Per the germline V gene, CDR1 is SGHTA and CDR2 is FQGNSA. V gave up 2 bases and J gave up 10 bases, with 17 bases separating them. The CDR3 loop spans 14 amino acids. CDR3 coding DNA: TGTGCCAGCAGCTTAAGCAGAAACCAAGGGGACCAGTACTTC. Its protein product is CASSLSRNQGDQYF. The variable domain in full, completed from reference TRBV7-2 and TRBJ2-5, reads GAGVSQSPSNKVTEKGKDVELRCDPISGHTALYWYRQSLGQGLEFLIYFQGNSAPDKSGLPSDRFSAERTGGSVSTLTIQRTQQEDSAVYLCASSLSRNQGDQYFGPGTRLLVL.

This chain connects TRBV27 to TRBJ1-5; D not certain. The CDR3 contains 16 residues. V shed 4 bases and J shed 2 bases, with 15 bases lying between them. The V gene's germline CDR1 is MNHEY and CDR2 SMNVEV (reference sequence). The CDR3 reads CASSSTPRGGNQPQHF. DNA of the CDR3: TGTGCCAGCAGTTCAACGCCCCGGGGAGGCAATCAGCCCCAGCATTTT.

This chain joins TRBV6-6 and TRBJ1-4, with TRBD1 as a possible D gene (5 bases). Germline CDR1 is MNHNY and CDR2 is SVGAGI (reference sequence). The length of the CDR3 is 15 residues. V gave up 6 bases and J gave up 2 bases, with 13 bases separating them. CDR3 in amino acids: CASSPQGVTNEKLFF. The CDR3 bases are TGTGCCAGCAGCCCCCAAGGGGTTACTAATGAAAAACTGTTTTTT.

This clone was observed a handful of times. This chain joins TRBV7-2 and TRBJ1-2; D remains ambiguous. CDR3 length: 16 residues. The V end lost 0 bases, the J end lost 2 bases, and 13 bases lay between the germline ends. From germline, CDR1 is SGHTA and CDR2 FQGNSA. The CDR3 reads CASSLAAPTGNYGYTF. The CDR3 DNA sequence: TGTGCCAGCAGCTTAGCCGCCCCGACGGGGAACTATGGCTACACCTTC.

The table lists this clone with a few counts. The chain carries TRBV19 and TRBJ1-6; tentative D call: TRBD1 (5 bases). The CDR3 has 15 residues. V lost 3 bases and J 7 bases, leaving 13 bases between the germline ends. Germline V gene data show CDR1 as LNHDA and CDR2 as SQIVND (reference sequence). The CDR3 sequence is CASSMEPGRNSPLHF. As DNA, the CDR3 is TGTGCCAGTAGTATGGAACCAGGGAGGAATTCACCCCTCCACTTT.

The rearrangement uses TRBV10-3 and TRBJ2-3, with 9 bases that match TRBD2. The CDR3 loop spans 15 amino acids. V lost 8 bases to trimming and J lost 5 bases; unmatched junction nucleotides: 11. CDR1 is ENHRY, CDR2 SYGVKD, per germline. The CDR3 spells CAIADQRGAGDTQYF. The CDR3 DNA reads as TGTGCCATCGCCGACCAGCGGGGGGCGGGAGATACGCAGTATTTT.

The chain couples TRBV7-8 to TRBJ2-7; the D gene is possibly TRBD1 (5 bases). Deletions cut 6 bases from V and 1 base from J, with 13 bases between. Germline CDR1 and CDR2: SGHVS and FQNEAQ. The CDR3 extends over 14 amino acids. The CDR3 region is CASRPQQVSYEQYF. DNA for the CDR3: TGTGCCAGCAGACCCCAACAGGTTTCCTACGAGCAGTACTTC.

The gene calls are TRBV7-8 and TRBJ1-3; a possible D gene is TRBD1 (6 bases). V lost 5 bases, J lost 3 bases, and 11 bases lay in between. The CDR3 sequence is 14 residues long. Germline assignment: CDR1 SGHVS and CDR2 FQNEAQ. In nucleotides, the CDR3 is TGTGCCAGCAGCCCAACAGGGATTGGAAACACCATATATTTT. It codes for CASSPTGIGNTIYF.

The CDR3 DNA reads TGTGCCACCAGCAGAGCTGATGGGGCCGGCCCAGATACGCAGTATTTT. Amino acids: CATSRADGAGPDTQYF. The chain carries TRBV15 and TRBJ2-3; a possible D gene is TRBD1 (5 bases). Trimming left V 1 base short and J 4 bases short, with 15 bases between. Germline V CDR1 and CDR2: LNHNV, YYDKDF (reference sequence). CDR3 size: 16 residues.

The V and J genes are TRBV24-1 and TRBJ2-1, with a tentative D call TRBD2 (6 bases). V lost 4 bases to trimming and J lost 0 bases, with 21 bases between them. This CDR3 spans 19 amino acids. From germline, CDR1 is KGHDR and CDR2 SFDVKD. CDR3 in DNA: TGTGCCACCAGTGACAACGGGATCGGGACTCTACACTCCTACAATGAGCAGTTCTTC. Residues: CATSDNGIGTLHSYNEQFF.

This chain uses TRBV4-1 with TRBJ2-5, with D perhaps matching TRBD1 (5 bases). The CDR3 contains 16 residues. The germline V gene has CDR1 MGHRA and CDR2 YSYEKL. V lost 0 bases to trimming and J lost 5 bases, with 16 bases between them. This CDR3 reads CASSQEGSGSMETQYF. In DNA form, the CDR3 reads TGCGCCAGCAGCCAAGAAGGGTCAGGGTCGATGGAGACCCAGTACTTC.

The chain has TRBV24-1 and TRBJ2-7; the match to TRBD1 covers 8 bases. Germline assignment: CDR1 KGHDR and CDR2 SFDVKD. Trimming took 12 bases from V and 2 from J; bases not matched to a gene: 8. The CDR3 length is 13 residues. CDR3 residues: CAVSRGPTYEQYF. The CDR3 nucleotides read TGTGCCGTTTCCAGGGGGCCCACCTACGAGCAGTACTTC.

This clone was detected many times. This chain connects TRBV7-9 to TRBJ2-7; D is unresolved. The V and J ends lost 2 bases and 0 bases respectively, with 8 bases between them. Germline values: CDR1 SEHNR, CDR2 FQNEAQ (reference sequence). The CDR3 runs to 14 residues. The CDR3 is CASSLRGISYEQYF. CDR3 DNA sequence: TGTGCCAGCAGCTTAAGAGGAATCTCCTACGAGCAGTACTTC.